This T cell receptor beta chain was identified in a study of T cell repertoires in cytomegalovirus infection. Whole-study context: Matching HLA type, along with CMV infection, was indicated by public TCR beta signatures. General study findings and limits: HLA-C-restricted CMV-specific TCR beta clonotypes prevailed in the ex vivo response. Cumulative frequency of public TCR beta families picked out carriers of CMV plus the relevant HLA.

TCRdb processed the reads anew with MiXCR; each CDR3 protein has one entry. This sample has 200,000 to 250,000 distinct CDR3 sequences, with 20% to 25% found just once. This CDR3 is built from 14 residues. Germline V lookup: CDR1 LNHDA, CDR2 SQIVND (reference sequence). Trimming cost V 2 bases and J 0 bases, with 4 bases left between them. In its sample, this clonotype was seen many times. Its antigen is still unknown. Specimen: CD8+ T cells from PBMCs. The chain has TRBV19 and TRBJ2-2; no clear D gene. This clonotype originated in a human donor in good health (CMV status not recorded). Some clones in this sample may be carry-over from other donors' samples. CDR3 residues: CASSINPNTGELFF. CDR3 in DNA: TGTGCCAGTAGTATAAATCCGAACACCGGGGAGCTGTTTTTT.